This record covers a single T cell receptor (beta chain). What it binds is unknown. The CDR3 loop spans 13 amino acids. Trimming took off 4 bases at V and 1 base at J, with 7 bases between the two ends. The germline gives CDR1 MNHEY, CDR2 SMNVEV (reference sequence). Constant-region reverse primers amplified full-length variable regions, followed by semi-nested Nested Universal Primer A PCR. TCRdb re-analysed the 5' RACE reads in MiXCR, keeping a single row per CDR3 protein. The sample shows about 6,000 distinct CDR3 sequences, 50% to 60% of them seen only once. Overall study results and limits: Tumor-infiltrating Treg TCR alpha and beta sequences overlapped most with tumor naive CD4+ T cells, then blood naive. Larger-cohort validation covered only one TCR beta V-J rearrangement.

This clonotype originated in a female donor with breast cancer. The source material was naive CD4+ T cells sorted from blood. Regarding subset: naive CD4+ T cells, CD4+CD45RA+CD25-. The genes are TRBV27 and TRBJ1-1; no reliable D call. CDR3 sequence (DNA): TGTGCCAGCAGTTCTGGAGAGAACACTGAAGCTTTCTTT. Translation gives CASSSGENTEAFF.